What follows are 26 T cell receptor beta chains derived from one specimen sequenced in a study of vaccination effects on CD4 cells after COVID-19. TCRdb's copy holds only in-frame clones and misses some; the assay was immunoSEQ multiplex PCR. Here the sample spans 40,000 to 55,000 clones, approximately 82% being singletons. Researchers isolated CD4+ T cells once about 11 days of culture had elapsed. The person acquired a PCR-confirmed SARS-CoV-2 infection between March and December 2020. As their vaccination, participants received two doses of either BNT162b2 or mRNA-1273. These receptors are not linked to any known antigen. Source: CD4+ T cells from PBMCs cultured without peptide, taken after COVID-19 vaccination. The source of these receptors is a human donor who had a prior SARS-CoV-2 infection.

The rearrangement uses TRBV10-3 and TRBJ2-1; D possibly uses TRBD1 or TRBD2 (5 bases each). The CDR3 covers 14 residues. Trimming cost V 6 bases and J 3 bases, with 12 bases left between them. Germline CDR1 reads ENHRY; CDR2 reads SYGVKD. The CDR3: CAIRVGEIYNEQFF. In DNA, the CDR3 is TGTGCCATCAGGGTGGGGGAGATCTACAATGAGCAGTTCTTC.

CDR3 coding DNA: TGTGCCAGCAGCTGGGACAGCAGGGAGGGTTATCAGCCCCAGCATTTT. It codes for CASSWDSREGYQPQHF. The chain recombines TRBV2 with TRBJ1-5; 7 bases fit TRBD1. Germline V lookup: CDR1 SNHLY, CDR2 FYNNEI. The J segment lost 5 bases and the V segment lost 6 bases, leaving 13 bases of the junction unmatched. This CDR3 is built from 16 residues.

The CDR3 here is CASSLEGAREKLFF. DNA of the CDR3: TGTGCCAGCAGCCTGGAGGGGGCCCGGGAAAAACTGTTTTTT. The V call is TRBV3-1 (or the pseudogene TRBV3-2), the J call TRBJ1-4; 7 bases match TRBD1. CDR3 size: 14 residues. Germline V gene sequence: CDR1 LGHDT, CDR2 YNNKEL (reference sequence). Trimming at V came to 4 bases and at J to 8 bases, leaving 7 bases not matched to a gene.

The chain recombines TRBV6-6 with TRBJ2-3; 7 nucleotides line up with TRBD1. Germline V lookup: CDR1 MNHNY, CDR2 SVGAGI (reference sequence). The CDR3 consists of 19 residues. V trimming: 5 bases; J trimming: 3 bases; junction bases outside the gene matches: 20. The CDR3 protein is CASSLQGIGGYWGTDTQYF. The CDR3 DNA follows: TGTGCCAGCAGTCTACAGGGGATAGGGGGATATTGGGGAACAGATACGCAGTATTTT.

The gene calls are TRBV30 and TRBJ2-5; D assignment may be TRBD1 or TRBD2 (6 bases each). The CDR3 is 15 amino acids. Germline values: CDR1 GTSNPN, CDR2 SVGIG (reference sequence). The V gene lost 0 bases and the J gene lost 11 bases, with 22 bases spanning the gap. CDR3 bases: TGTGCCTGGAGTGTAGGGGGGACGGGACACCCGCCACAGTACTTC. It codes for CAWSVGGTGHPPQYF.

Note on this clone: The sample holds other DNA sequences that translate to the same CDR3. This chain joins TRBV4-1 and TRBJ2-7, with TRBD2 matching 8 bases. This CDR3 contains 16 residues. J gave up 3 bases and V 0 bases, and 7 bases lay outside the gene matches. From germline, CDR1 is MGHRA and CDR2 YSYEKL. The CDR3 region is CASSQDRTSMIYEQYF. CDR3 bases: TGCGCCAGCAGCCAAGATCGGACTAGCATGATCTACGAGCAGTACTTC.

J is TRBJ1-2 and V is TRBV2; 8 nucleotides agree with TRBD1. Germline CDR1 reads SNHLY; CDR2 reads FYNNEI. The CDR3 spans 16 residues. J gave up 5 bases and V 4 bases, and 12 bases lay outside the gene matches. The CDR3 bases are TGTGCCAGCAGTGGGGGGCAGGGGGCGAGAACTTATGGCTACACCTTC. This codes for CASSGGQGARTYGYTF. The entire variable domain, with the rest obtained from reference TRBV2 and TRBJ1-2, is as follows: EPEVTQTPSHQVTQMGQEVILRCVPISNHLYFYWYRQILGQKVEFLVSFYNNEISEKSEIFDDQFSVERPDGSNFTLKIRSTKLEDSAMYFCASSGGQGARTYGYTFGSGTRLTVV.

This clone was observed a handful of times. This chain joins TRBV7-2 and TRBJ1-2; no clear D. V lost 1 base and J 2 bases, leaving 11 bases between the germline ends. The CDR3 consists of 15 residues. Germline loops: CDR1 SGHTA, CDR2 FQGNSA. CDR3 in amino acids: CASSLVSGQNYGYTF. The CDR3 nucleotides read TGTGCCAGCAGCTTAGTTTCCGGGCAGAACTATGGCTACACCTTC. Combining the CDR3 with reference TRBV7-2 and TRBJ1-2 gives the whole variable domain GAGVSQSPSNKVTEKGKDVELRCDPISGHTALYWYRQSLGQGLEFLIYFQGNSAPDKSGLPSDRFSAERTGGSVSTLTIQRTQQEDSAVYLCASSLVSGQNYGYTFGSGTRLTVV.

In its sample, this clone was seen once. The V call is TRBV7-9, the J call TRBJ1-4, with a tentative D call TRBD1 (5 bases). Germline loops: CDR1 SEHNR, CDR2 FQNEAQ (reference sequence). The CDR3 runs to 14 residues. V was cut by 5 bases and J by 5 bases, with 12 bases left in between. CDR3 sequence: CASSQGTVNEKLFF. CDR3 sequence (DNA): TGTGCCAGCAGCCAGGGAACAGTGAATGAAAAACTGTTTTTT.

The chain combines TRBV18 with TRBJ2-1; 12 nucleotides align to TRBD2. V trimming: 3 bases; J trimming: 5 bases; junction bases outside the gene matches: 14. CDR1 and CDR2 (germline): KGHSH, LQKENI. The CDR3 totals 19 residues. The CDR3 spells CASSPSGTSGSILDNEQFF. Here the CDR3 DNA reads TGTGCCAGCTCACCTTCCGGGACTAGCGGGTCTATCCTAGACAATGAGCAGTTCTTC. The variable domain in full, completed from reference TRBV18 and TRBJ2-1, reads NAGVMQNPRHLVRRRGQEARLRCSPMKGHSHVYWYRQLPEEGLKFMVYLQKENIIDESGMPKERFSAEFPKEGPSILRIQQVVRGDSAAYFCASSPSGTSGSILDNEQFFGPGTRLTVL.

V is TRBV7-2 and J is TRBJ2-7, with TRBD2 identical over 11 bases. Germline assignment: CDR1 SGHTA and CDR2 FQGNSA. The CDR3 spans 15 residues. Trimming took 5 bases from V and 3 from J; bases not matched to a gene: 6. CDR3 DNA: TGTGCCAGCAGCGTATCTAGCGGGGGGATCTACGAGCAGTACTTC. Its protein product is CASSVSSGGIYEQYF.

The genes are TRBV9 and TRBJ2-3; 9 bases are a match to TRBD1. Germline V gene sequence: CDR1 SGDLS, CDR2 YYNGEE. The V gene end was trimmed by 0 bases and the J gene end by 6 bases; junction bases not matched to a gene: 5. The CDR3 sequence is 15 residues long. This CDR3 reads CASSVVGTGHDTQYF. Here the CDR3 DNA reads TGTGCCAGCAGCGTAGTGGGGACAGGGCACGATACGCAGTATTTT.

The CDR3 loop is CATSRDPGGGYGYTF. In nucleotides, the CDR3 is TGTGCCACCAGCAGAGATCCGGGGGGTGGCTATGGCTACACCTTC. The gene calls are TRBV15 and TRBJ1-2, with D maybe TRBD1 (5 bases). The CDR3 loop spans 15 amino acids. Germline loops: CDR1 LNHNV, CDR2 YYDKDF (reference sequence). Trimming stripped 0 bases from V and 4 bases from J, with 12 bases between.

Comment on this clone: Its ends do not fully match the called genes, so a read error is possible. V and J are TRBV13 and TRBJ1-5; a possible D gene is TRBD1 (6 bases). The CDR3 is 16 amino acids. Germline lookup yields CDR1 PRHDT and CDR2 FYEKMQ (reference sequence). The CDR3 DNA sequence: TGTGCCAGCAGCCTAGGGGGGAGGGGAAACAATCAGCCCCAGCATTTT. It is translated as CASSLGGRGNNQPQHF. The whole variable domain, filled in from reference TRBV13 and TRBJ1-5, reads AAGVIQSPRHLIKEKRETATLKCYPIPRHDTVYWYQQGPGQDPQFLISFYEKMQSDKGSIPDRFSAQQFSDYHSELNMSSLELGDSALYFCASSLGGRGNNQPQHFGDGTRLSIL.

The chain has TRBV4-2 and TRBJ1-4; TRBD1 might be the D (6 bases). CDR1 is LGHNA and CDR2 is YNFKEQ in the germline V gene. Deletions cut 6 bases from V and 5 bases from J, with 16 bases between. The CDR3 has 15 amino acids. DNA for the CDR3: TGTGCCAGCAGAGGGGACACTCAAGAAAATGAAAAACTGTTTTTT. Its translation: CASRGDTQENEKLFF.

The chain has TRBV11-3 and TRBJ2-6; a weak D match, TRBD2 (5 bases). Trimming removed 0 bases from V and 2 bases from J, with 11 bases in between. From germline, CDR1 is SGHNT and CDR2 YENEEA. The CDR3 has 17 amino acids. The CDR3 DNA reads TGTGCCAGCAGCTTAGACTCCGGGGTGGCTGGGGCCAACGTCCTGACTTTC. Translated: CASSLDSGVAGANVLTF.

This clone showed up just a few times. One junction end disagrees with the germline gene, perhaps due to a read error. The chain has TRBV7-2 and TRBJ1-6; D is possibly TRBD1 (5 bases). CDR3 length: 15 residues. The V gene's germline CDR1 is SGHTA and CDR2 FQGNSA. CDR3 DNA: TGTGCCAGCAGCTCGCAGACAGCCTACAATTCACCCCTCCACTTT. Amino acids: CASSSQTAYNSPLHF.

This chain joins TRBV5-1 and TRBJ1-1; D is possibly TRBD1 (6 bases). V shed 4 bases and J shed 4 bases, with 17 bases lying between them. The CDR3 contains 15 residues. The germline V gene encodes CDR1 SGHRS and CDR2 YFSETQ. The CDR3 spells CASSPAPGGATEAFF. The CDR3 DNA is TGCGCCAGCAGCCCGGCCCCGGGGGGGGCCACTGAAGCTTTCTTT.

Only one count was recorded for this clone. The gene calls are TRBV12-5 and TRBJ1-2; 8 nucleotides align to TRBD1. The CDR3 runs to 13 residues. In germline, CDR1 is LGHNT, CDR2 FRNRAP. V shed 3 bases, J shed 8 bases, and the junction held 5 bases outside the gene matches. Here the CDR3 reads CASGFGQGGGYTF. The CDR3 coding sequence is TGTGCTAGTGGTTTTGGACAGGGCGGGGGCTACACCTTC.

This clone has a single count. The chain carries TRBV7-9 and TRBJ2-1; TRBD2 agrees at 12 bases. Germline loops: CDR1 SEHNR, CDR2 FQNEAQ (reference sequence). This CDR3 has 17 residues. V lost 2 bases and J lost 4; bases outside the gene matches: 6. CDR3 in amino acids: CASSLLTSGSGYNEQFF. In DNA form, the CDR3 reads TGTGCCAGCAGCTTATTGACTAGCGGGAGCGGATACAATGAGCAGTTCTTC.

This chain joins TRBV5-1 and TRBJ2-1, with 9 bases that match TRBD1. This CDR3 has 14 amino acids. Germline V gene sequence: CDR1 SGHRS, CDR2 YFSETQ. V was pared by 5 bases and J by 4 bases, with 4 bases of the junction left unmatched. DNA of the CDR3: TGCGCCAGCAGTCGACAGGGGGGATACAATGAGCAGTTCTTC. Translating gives CASSRQGGYNEQFF.

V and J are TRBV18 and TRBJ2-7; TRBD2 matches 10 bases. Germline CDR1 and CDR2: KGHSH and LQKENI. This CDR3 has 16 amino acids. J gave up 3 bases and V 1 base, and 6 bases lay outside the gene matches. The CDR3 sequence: CASSPQTSGSIYEQYF. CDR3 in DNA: TGTGCCAGCTCACCACAGACTAGCGGGTCGATCTACGAGCAGTACTTC.

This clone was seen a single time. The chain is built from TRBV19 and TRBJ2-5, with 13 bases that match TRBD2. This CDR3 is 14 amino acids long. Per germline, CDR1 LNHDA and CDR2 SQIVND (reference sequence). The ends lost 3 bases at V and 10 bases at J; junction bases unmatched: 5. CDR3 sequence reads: CASSMGLAGMSQYF. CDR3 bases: TGTGCCAGTAGTATGGGACTAGCGGGGATGAGCCAGTACTTC.

CDR3 sequence (DNA): TGTGCCAGCAGCCAGTACCAGAACACTGAAGCTTTCTTT. Protein product: CASSQYQNTEAFF. V usage is TRBV3-1 (or the pseudogene TRBV3-2) and J usage is TRBJ1-1; no definite D call. Germline V gives CDR1 LGHDT, CDR2 YNNKEL (reference sequence). Deletions cut 3 bases from V and 1 base from J, with 6 bases between. This CDR3 is built from 13 residues.

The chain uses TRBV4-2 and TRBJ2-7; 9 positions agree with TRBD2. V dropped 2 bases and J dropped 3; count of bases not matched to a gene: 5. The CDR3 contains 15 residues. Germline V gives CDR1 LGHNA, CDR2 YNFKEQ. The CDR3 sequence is CASSQTSGPSYEQYF. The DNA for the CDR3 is TGTGCCAGCAGCCAAACTAGCGGGCCAAGCTACGAGCAGTACTTC.

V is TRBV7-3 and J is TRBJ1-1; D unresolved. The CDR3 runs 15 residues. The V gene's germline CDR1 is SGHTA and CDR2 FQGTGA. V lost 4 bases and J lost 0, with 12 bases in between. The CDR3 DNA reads TGTGCCAGCAGCTCGGGAGGGAGAATGAACACTGAAGCTTTCTTT. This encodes CASSSGGRMNTEAFF. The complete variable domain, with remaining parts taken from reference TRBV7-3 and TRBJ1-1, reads GAGVSQTPSNKVTEKGKYVELRCDPISGHTALYWYRQSLGQGPEFLIYFQGTGAADDSGLPNDRFFAVRPEGSVSTLKIQRTERGDSAVYLCASSSGGRMNTEAFFGQGTRLTVV.